The table lists the clone carrying this T cell receptor beta chain with a few counts. Its antigen remains unidentified. This sample is part of a study of OX40 agonist ivuxolimab in advanced cancers. Study context: The patients' treatment was ivuxolimab, an agonistic anti-OX40 (CD134) antibody. At 0.01 to 10 mg/kg, ivuxolimab was administered intravenously to patients every 2 weeks. Points from the study as a whole: Undetermined was the antigen specificity of the expanded peripheral T cells.

Looked up from germline, CDR1 is SNHLY and CDR2 is FYNNEI. The CDR3 is 18 amino acids. Trimming took 6 bases from V and 4 from J; bases not matched to a gene: 18. Profiling relied on immunoSEQ multiplex PCR, and the TCRdb table lists in-frame clones only, not all of them. The profile shows about 54,000 clones, about 89% of them singletons. The chain links TRBV2 to TRBJ2-5; 9 bases line up with TRBD1. The TCR comes from an adult with an advanced solid tumor such as melanoma, head and neck, liver or kidney cancer. The specimen comprised CD4+ or CD8+ T cells sorted from blood, sampled in a trial of the OX40 agonist ivuxolimab. The CDR3, as DNA: TGTGCCAGCAGCTTAACAGGGGGCGACGGAGGTGCCGGAGAGACCCAGTACTTC. Its protein is CASSLTGGDGGAGETQYF.